The source of this T cell receptor beta chain is a study of OX40 agonist ivuxolimab in advanced cancers. This table comes from immunoSEQ multiplex PCR, and its TCRdb copy is limited to in-frame clones, with some not included. This table has tens of thousands of clones, about 90% appearing once. With V trimmed by 5 bases and J by 0 bases, 12 bases remained unmatched. Germline CDR1 SEHNR, CDR2 FQNEAQ (reference sequence). The CDR3 runs 17 residues. The sequence was obtained from an adult with an advanced solid tumor such as melanoma, head and neck, liver or kidney cancer. The specimen comprised CD4+ or CD8+ T cells sorted from blood, sampled in a trial of the OX40 agonist ivuxolimab. The chain joins TRBV7-9 to TRBJ1-1, with TRBD1 matching 7 bases. CDR3 DNA: TGTGCCAGCAGCCCCAGAACAGGGGCCCTCTTGAACACTGAAGCTTTCTTT. Protein product: CASSPRTGALLNTEAFF. The full variable domain, in which reference TRBV7-9 and TRBJ1-1 provide the parts outside the CDR3, is DTGVSQNPRHKITKRGQNVTFRCDPISEHNRLYWYRQTLGQGPEFLTYFQNEAQLEKSRLLSDRFSAERPKGSFSTLEIQRTEQGDSAMYLCASSPRTGALLNTEAFFGQGTRLTVV.